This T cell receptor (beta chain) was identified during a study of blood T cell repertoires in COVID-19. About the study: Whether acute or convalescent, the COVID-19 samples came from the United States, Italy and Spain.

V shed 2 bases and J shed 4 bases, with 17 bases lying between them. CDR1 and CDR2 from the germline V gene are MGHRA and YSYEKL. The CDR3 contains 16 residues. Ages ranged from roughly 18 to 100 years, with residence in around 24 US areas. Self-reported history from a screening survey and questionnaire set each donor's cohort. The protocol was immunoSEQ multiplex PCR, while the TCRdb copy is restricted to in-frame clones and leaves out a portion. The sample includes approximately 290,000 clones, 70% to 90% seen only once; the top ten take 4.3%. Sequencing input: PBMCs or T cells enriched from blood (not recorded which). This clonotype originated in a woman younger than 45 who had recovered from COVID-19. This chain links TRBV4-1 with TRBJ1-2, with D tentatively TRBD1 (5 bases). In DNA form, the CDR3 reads TGCGCCAGCAGCCAACCACGACAGTCTGCGTTCTATGGCTACACCTTC. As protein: CASSQPRQSAFYGYTF.